This T cell receptor (beta chain) was sequenced in a study of response to subunit inactivated influenza vaccine. Study-wide results and limits: Authors suggested that a seasonal influenza vaccination recruits few new T cells each time.

Via MiXCR, TCRdb re-called the RT-PCR reads, giving one row per CDR3 protein. Of 500,000 or so distinct CDR3 sequences in the sample, 16% were seen once. This clonotype was detected only a few times. The antigen is undetermined. Unmatched junction bases numbered 6, after V lost 4 bases and J lost 4 bases. Germline CDR1 is SGHRS and CDR2 is YFSETQ. CDR3 size: 14 residues. The rearrangement links TRBV5-1 to TRBJ2-3; 7 bases match TRBD1. Sequenced material: CD4+ T cells sorted from PBMCs, taken less than 30 months after vaccination. The sequence came from a man between 50 and 75 years old who received an inactivated influenza vaccine. The CDR3 is CASSPEDRSDTQYF. CDR3 DNA sequence: TGCGCCAGCAGCCCCGAGGACAGGTCAGATACGCAGTATTTT.